This TCR beta chain derives from a study of cytomegalovirus exposure and HLA in healthy donors. The length of the CDR3 is 17 residues. Germline assignment: CDR1 SGDLS and CDR2 YYNGEE. V trimming: 2 bases; J trimming: 6 bases; junction bases outside the gene matches: 10. The assay was immunoSEQ multiplex PCR, and TCRdb's table has in-frame clones only and misses some. Of around 60,000 clones in the sample, under 95% were seen once. The sequencing sample was made of PBMCs. This chain uses TRBV9 with TRBJ2-2; the match to TRBD2 covers 10 bases. This receptor was taken from a man aged 18 to 35 in good health and CMV-seronegative. The CDR3 reads CASSVDFTSGIAGELFF. Written as DNA, the CDR3 is TGTGCCAGCAGCGTCGACTTCACTAGCGGGATTGCCGGGGAGCTGTTTTTT.